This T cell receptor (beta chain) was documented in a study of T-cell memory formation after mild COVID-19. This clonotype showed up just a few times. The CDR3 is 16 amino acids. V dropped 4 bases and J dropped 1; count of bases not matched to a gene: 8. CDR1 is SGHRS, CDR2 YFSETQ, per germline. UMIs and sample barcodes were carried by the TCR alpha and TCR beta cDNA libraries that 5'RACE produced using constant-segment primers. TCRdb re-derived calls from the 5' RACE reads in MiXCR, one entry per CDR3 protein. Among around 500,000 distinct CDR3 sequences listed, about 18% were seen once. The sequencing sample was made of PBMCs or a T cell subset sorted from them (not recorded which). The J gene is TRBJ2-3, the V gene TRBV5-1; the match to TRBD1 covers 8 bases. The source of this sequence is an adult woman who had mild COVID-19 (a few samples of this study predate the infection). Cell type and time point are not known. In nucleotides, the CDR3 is TGCGCCAGCAGCCGTCTTGGGGGACAGGGCACAGATACGCAGTATTTT. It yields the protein CASSRLGGQGTDTQYF.